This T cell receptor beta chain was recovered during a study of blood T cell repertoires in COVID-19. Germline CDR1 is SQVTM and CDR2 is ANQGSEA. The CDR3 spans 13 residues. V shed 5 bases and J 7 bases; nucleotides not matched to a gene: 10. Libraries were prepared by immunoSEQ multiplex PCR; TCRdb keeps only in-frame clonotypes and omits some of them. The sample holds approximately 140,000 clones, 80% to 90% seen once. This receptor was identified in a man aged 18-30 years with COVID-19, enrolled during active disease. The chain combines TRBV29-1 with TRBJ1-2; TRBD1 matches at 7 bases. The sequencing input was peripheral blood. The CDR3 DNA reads TGCAGCGTTTCAGAACAGGGGCCGGGTGGCTACACCTTC. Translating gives CSVSEQGPGGYTF. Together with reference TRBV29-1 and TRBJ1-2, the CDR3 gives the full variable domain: SAVISQKPSRDICQRGTSLTIQCQVDSQVTMMFWYRQQPGQSLTLIATANQGSEATYESGFVIDKFPISRPNLTFSTLTVSNMSPEDSSIYLCSVSEQGPGGYTFGSGTRLTVV.